One T cell receptor (beta chain) is described in this entry. Its antigen is not identified. When ophthalmopathy did not progress within 18 months, Graves' hyperthyroidism was considered stable. Uncontrolled infection, other autoimmune disease, pregnancy or lactation led to exclusion. The data stem from a study of T cells in Graves' hyperthyroidism and ophthalmopathy. Study results and caveats: Ophthalmopathy prediction by the model preceded onset by a median approximately 5.9 months. Expanded thyroid clonotypes (above 0.001) were mostly also found in blood.

Amplification of TCR beta CDR3 regions used RNA as the template. The HTBI primer set was used in a first-round RT-PCR of the TCR CDR3. TCRdb processed the multiplex PCR reads anew with MiXCR; each CDR3 protein has one entry. The table lists 700,000 to 950,000 distinct CDR3 sequences, 35% of them singletons. Germline V gives CDR1 MNHEY, CDR2 SVGAGI. The ends were cut back, 6 bases at V and 1 base at J, with 12 bases in the middle. This CDR3 contains 14 residues. The sequenced material came from blood. The J gene is TRBJ1-1, the V gene TRBV6-5; D not resolved. The TCR originated in a woman in her thirties or forties with Graves' hyperthyroidism. The CDR3 DNA sequence: TGTGCCAGCAGGCAGGACCTAACGAACACTGAAGCTTTCTTT. Translated, it gives CASRQDLTNTEAFF.